This is a list of T cell receptor beta chains from one sample in a study of OX40 agonist ivuxolimab in advanced cancers. Data came from immunoSEQ multiplex PCR; TCRdb stores just in-frame clones and leaves some out. The table shows about 98,000 clones, with 85% to 95% occurring only once. Source: CD4+ or CD8+ T cells sorted from blood, taken in a trial of the OX40 agonist ivuxolimab. These receptor sequences come from an adult with an advanced solid tumor such as melanoma, head and neck, liver or kidney cancer. Both conserved end residues are part of each CDR3. The D gene is left open where the match is weak. Not all rows give a size; the values are once, few, many and, for expanded clones, a class.

clone size: -; D gene: TRBD1; V gene: TRBV27; J gene: TRBJ1-1; CDR3 protein: CASSFYRGVAAEAFF; CDR3 DNA: TGTGCCAGCAGTTTCTACAGGGGGGTAGCGGCTGAAGCTTTCTTT
clone size: once; D gene: -; V gene: TRBV19; J gene: TRBJ2-1; CDR3 protein: CASSVWVTALSFGEQFF; CDR3 DNA: TGTGCCAGTAGTGTCTGGGTCACGGCTTTATCCTTCGGTGAGCAGTTCTTC
clone size: once; D gene: -; V gene: TRBV6-5; J gene: TRBJ1-3; CDR3 protein: CASSSARSSGNTIYF; CDR3 DNA: TGTGCCAGCAGCTCCGCTCGAAGCTCTGGAAACACCATATATTTT
clone size: -; D gene: TRBD1; V gene: TRBV2; J gene: TRBJ1-1; CDR3 protein: CASSGDRETEAFF; CDR3 DNA: TGTGCCAGCTCGGGGGACAGGGAAACTGAAGCTTTCTTT
clone size: -; D gene: TRBD1; V gene: TRBV19; J gene: TRBJ1-5; CDR3 protein: CASSTYRGPGDQPQHF; CDR3 DNA: TGTGCCAGTAGTACGTACAGGGGGCCAGGGGATCAGCCCCAGCATTTT
clone size: -; D gene: TRBD1; V gene: TRBV7-8; J gene: TRBJ1-2; CDR3 protein: CASSPMTGIGYTF; CDR3 DNA: TGTGCCAGCAGCCCGATGACAGGGATCGGCTACACCTTC
clone size: -; D gene: TRBD2; V gene: TRBV6-5; J gene: TRBJ2-3; CDR3 protein: CASSYFRGGADTQYF; CDR3 DNA: TGTGCCAGCAGTTACTTCCGGGGAGGGGCAGATACGCAGTATTTT
clone size: -; D gene: -; V gene: TRBV6-5; J gene: TRBJ1-6; CDR3 protein: CASSYRTPASSPLHF; CDR3 DNA: TGTGCCAGCAGTTACAGGACTCCAGCATCCTCACCCCTCCACTTT
clone size: -; D gene: -; V gene: TRBV7-2; J gene: TRBJ2-5; CDR3 protein: CASSSQQETQYF; CDR3 DNA: TGTGCCAGCAGCTCCCAACAAGAGACCCAGTACTTC
clone size: -; D gene: -; V gene: TRBV28; J gene: TRBJ1-1; CDR3 protein: CASRNTEAFF; CDR3 DNA: TGTGCCAGCCGAAACACTGAAGCTTTCTTT
clone size: -; D gene: TRBD2; V gene: TRBV29-1; J gene: TRBJ2-1; CDR3 protein: CSVRLAGSNEQFF; CDR3 DNA: TGCAGCGTACGACTAGCAGGGTCCAATGAGCAGTTCTTC
clone size: -; D gene: -; V gene: TRBV28; J gene: TRBJ1-5; CDR3 protein: CASSFRAAGQPQHF; CDR3 DNA: TGTGCCAGCAGCTTCAGGGCAGCGGGGCAGCCCCAGCATTTT
clone size: -; D gene: TRBD2; V gene: TRBV11-2; J gene: TRBJ2-1; CDR3 protein: CASSAGTSFYNEQFF; CDR3 DNA: TGTGCCAGCAGCGCCGGGACTAGCTTCTACAATGAGCAGTTCTTC
clone size: -; D gene: -; V gene: TRBV7-3; J gene: TRBJ1-1; CDR3 protein: CASSLSVGTEAFF; CDR3 DNA: TGTGCCAGCAGCTTAAGCGTGGGCACTGAAGCTTTCTTT
clone size: -; D gene: -; V gene: TRBV7-9; J gene: TRBJ2-7; CDR3 protein: CASSPRGAEQYF; CDR3 DNA: TGTGCCAGCAGCCCCCGAGGGGCCGAGCAGTACTTC
clone size: -; D gene: TRBD1; V gene: TRBV5-4; J gene: TRBJ1-5; CDR3 protein: CASSRDRNQPQHF; CDR3 DNA: TGTGCCAGCAGCAGGGACAGAAATCAGCCCCAGCATTTT
clone size: -; D gene: -; V gene: TRBV28; J gene: TRBJ2-6; CDR3 protein: CASSSAGSGANVLTF; CDR3 DNA: TGTGCCAGCAGTTCAGCGGGCTCTGGGGCCAACGTCCTGACTTTC
clone size: -; D gene: -; V gene: TRBV19; J gene: TRBJ2-3; CDR3 protein: CASSLGSRDTQYF; CDR3 DNA: TGTGCCAGTAGTCTGGGTAGTAGGGATACGCAGTATTTT
clone size: -; D gene: -; V gene: TRBV6-5; J gene: TRBJ2-5; CDR3 protein: CAVGFPNTQETQYF; CDR3 DNA: TGTGCCGTAGGATTCCCAAACACCCAAGAGACCCAGTACTTC
clone size: -; D gene: -; V gene: TRBV11-3; J gene: TRBJ2-2; CDR3 protein: CASSVTGELFF; CDR3 DNA: TGTGCCAGCAGCGTCACCGGGGAGCTGTTTTTT
clone size: -; D gene: TRBD2; V gene: TRBV5-4; J gene: TRBJ2-1; CDR3 protein: CASQPGLAEYNEQFF; CDR3 DNA: TGTGCCAGCCAACCGGGACTAGCGGAATACAATGAGCAGTTCTTC
clone size: once; D gene: -; V gene: TRBV15; J gene: TRBJ1-5; CDR3 protein: CATSGRAGSGSNQPQHF; CDR3 DNA: TGTGCCACCAGCGGCAGGGCGGGGTCAGGGAGCAATCAGCCCCAGCATTTT
clone size: -; D gene: -; V gene: TRBV2; J gene: TRBJ1-5; CDR3 protein: CASRSGVYQPQHF; CDR3 DNA: TGTGCCAGCAGATCAGGGGTGTATCAGCCCCAGCATTTT
clone size: few; D gene: -; V gene: TRBV9; J gene: TRBJ1-5; CDR3 protein: CASSVAGGRDQPQHF; CDR3 DNA: TGTGCCAGCAGCGTAGCTGGGGGGCGCGATCAGCCCCAGCATTTT
clone size: -; D gene: -; V gene: TRBV10-3; J gene: TRBJ1-6; CDR3 protein: CAISESRFQGQRTPPLHF; CDR3 DNA: TGTGCCATCAGTGAGTCGCGGTTCCAGGGCCAAAGAACGCCACCCCTCCACTTT
clone size: -; D gene: -; V gene: TRBV7-8; J gene: TRBJ1-5; CDR3 protein: CASSLDGGGTGQPQHF; CDR3 DNA: TGTGCCAGCAGCTTAGATGGGGGCGGGACGGGGCAGCCCCAGCATTTT
clone size: once; D gene: -; V gene: TRBV15; J gene: TRBJ1-5; CDR3 protein: CATSNNRRSLSQHF; CDR3 DNA: TGTGCCACCAGCAACAACAGGAGATCTCTTTCCCAGCATTTT
clone size: -; D gene: -; V gene: TRBV6-1; J gene: TRBJ2-3; CDR3 protein: CASSEWAGATDTQYF; CDR3 DNA: TGTGCCAGCAGTGAATGGGCAGGGGCCACAGATACGCAGTATTTT
clone size: -; D gene: TRBD1; V gene: TRBV5-4; J gene: TRBJ1-3; CDR3 protein: CASSGGTENTIYF; CDR3 DNA: TGTGCCAGCAGCGGGGGGACAGAAAACACCATATATTTT
clone size: -; D gene: -; V gene: TRBV11-2; J gene: TRBJ2-3; CDR3 protein: CASSFRGTDTQYF; CDR3 DNA: TGTGCCAGCAGCTTTAGGGGCACAGATACGCAGTATTTT
clone size: -; D gene: TRBD2; V gene: TRBV4-2; J gene: TRBJ2-1; CDR3 protein: CASSQESSGSNNEQFF; CDR3 DNA: TGTGCCAGCAGCCAAGAGAGTAGCGGGAGCAACAATGAGCAGTTCTTC
clone size: -; D gene: TRBD1; V gene: TRBV30; J gene: TRBJ1-4; CDR3 protein: CAWSFPGTDFVKLFF; CDR3 DNA: TGTGCCTGGAGTTTCCCCGGGACAGATTTTGTAAAACTGTTTTTT
clone size: -; D gene: -; V gene: TRBV12-5; J gene: TRBJ1-1; CDR3 protein: CASGLGAGPREMNTEAFF; CDR3 DNA: TGTGCTAGTGGTTTGGGGGCCGGGCCCCGGGAAATGAACACTGAAGCTTTCTTT
clone size: -; D gene: -; V gene: TRBV29-1; J gene: TRBJ1-2; CDR3 protein: CSVDVRGRGGDYGYTF; CDR3 DNA: TGCAGCGTTGATGTGCGCGGTCGGGGAGGAGATTATGGCTACACCTTC
clone size: -; D gene: TRBD2; V gene: TRBV29-1; J gene: TRBJ2-1; CDR3 protein: CSVVELAGSRDEQFF; CDR3 DNA: TGCAGCGTTGTAGAGCTAGCGGGAAGTCGGGATGAGCAGTTCTTC
clone size: -; D gene: TRBD2; V gene: TRBV28; J gene: TRBJ2-1; CDR3 protein: CASNGGRASEQFF; CDR3 DNA: TGTGCCAGCAATGGCGGGAGGGCCAGTGAGCAGTTCTTC
clone size: -; D gene: -; V gene: TRBV12-5; J gene: TRBJ1-5; CDR3 protein: CASGLTLGAGVYSNQPQHF; CDR3 DNA: TGTGCTAGTGGTTTGACACTCGGGGCGGGTGTATATAGCAATCAGCCCCAGCATTTT
clone size: -; D gene: -; V gene: TRBV6-6; J gene: TRBJ2-3; CDR3 protein: CASISGRANTQYF; CDR3 DNA: TGTGCCAGCATCTCTGGAAGAGCCAATACGCAGTATTTT
clone size: -; D gene: TRBD1; V gene: TRBV6-4; J gene: TRBJ2-6; CDR3 protein: CASSDSTGGLFSGANVLTF; CDR3 DNA: TGTGCCAGCAGTGACTCGACAGGGGGCTTGTTTAGTGGGGCCAACGTCCTGACTTTC
clone size: -; D gene: -; V gene: TRBV5-1; J gene: TRBJ2-1; CDR3 protein: CASSLVPGTTSSYNEQFF; CDR3 DNA: TGCGCCAGCAGCTTGGTCCCGGGGACAACGAGCTCCTACAATGAGCAGTTCTTC
clone size: few; D gene: -; V gene: TRBV30; J gene: TRBJ1-5; CDR3 protein: CAWSVGWDAGNQPQHF; CDR3 DNA: TGTGCCTGGAGTGTAGGGTGGGATGCGGGCAATCAGCCCCAGCATTTT
clone size: -; D gene: TRBD1; V gene: TRBV30; J gene: TRBJ1-2; CDR3 protein: CAWTMRQGADGYTF; CDR3 DNA: TGTGCCTGGACCATGAGACAGGGGGCGGACGGCTACACCTTC
clone size: -; D gene: TRBD2; V gene: TRBV5-1; J gene: TRBJ2-1; CDR3 protein: CASSLGAGGSYNEQFF; CDR3 DNA: TGCGCCAGCAGCTTGGGAGCGGGAGGGTCCTACAATGAGCAGTTCTTC
clone size: once; D gene: -; V gene: TRBV28; J gene: TRBJ1-5; CDR3 protein: CASSLTPGQRNQPQHF; CDR3 DNA: TGTGCCAGCAGTTTAACCCCCGGACAGCGCAATCAGCCCCAGCATTTT
clone size: -; D gene: TRBD2; V gene: TRBV7-9; J gene: TRBJ2-3; CDR3 protein: CASSPHRTSGGAEDTQYF; CDR3 DNA: TGTGCCAGCAGCCCACACAGGACTAGCGGGGGGGCGGAAGATACGCAGTATTTT
clone size: -; D gene: -; V gene: TRBV9; J gene: TRBJ2-3; CDR3 protein: CASSSLTDTQYF; CDR3 DNA: TGTGCCAGCAGCTCCCTGACAGATACGCAGTATTTT
clone size: -; D gene: -; V gene: TRBV6-1; J gene: TRBJ1-1; CDR3 protein: CASSEMNTEAFF; CDR3 DNA: TGTGCCAGCAGTGAGATGAACACTGAAGCTTTCTTT
clone size: once; D gene: TRBD1; V gene: TRBV5-5; J gene: TRBJ2-7; CDR3 protein: CASSPGQGSRGYEQYF; CDR3 DNA: TGTGCCAGCAGCCCGGGACAGGGATCTCGTGGTTACGAGCAGTACTTC
clone size: -; D gene: -; V gene: TRBV6-6; J gene: TRBJ2-1; CDR3 protein: CASSYSGGARGEQFF; CDR3 DNA: TGTGCCAGCAGTTACTCGGGCGGGGCGAGGGGTGAGCAGTTCTTC
clone size: -; D gene: -; V gene: TRBV6-1; J gene: TRBJ1-5; CDR3 protein: CASSEIGPQHF; CDR3 DNA: TGTGCCAGCAGTGAAATAGGGCCCCAGCATTTT
clone size: -; D gene: TRBD2; V gene: TRBV18; J gene: TRBJ2-3; CDR3 protein: CASSPGLAGADTQYF; CDR3 DNA: TGTGCCAGCTCGCCGGGACTAGCGGGAGCAGATACGCAGTATTTT
clone size: once; D gene: -; V gene: TRBV29-1; J gene: TRBJ1-2; CDR3 protein: CSVSQTGTLEGYTF; CDR3 DNA: TGCAGCGTTTCCCAAACCGGGACACTAGAAGGTTACACCTTC
clone size: -; D gene: -; V gene: TRBV7-9; J gene: TRBJ1-2; CDR3 protein: CASSEYPQGNYGYTF; CDR3 DNA: TGTGCCAGCAGCGAATACCCACAGGGAAACTATGGCTACACCTTC
clone size: -; D gene: -; V gene: TRBV18; J gene: TRBJ2-3; CDR3 protein: CASSPTSTDTQYF; CDR3 DNA: TGTGCCAGCTCGCCAACTAGCACAGATACGCAGTATTTT
clone size: -; D gene: -; V gene: TRBV28; J gene: TRBJ2-1; CDR3 protein: CASGAVAYNEQFF; CDR3 DNA: TGTGCCAGCGGAGCGGTTGCTTACAATGAGCAGTTCTTC